This T cell receptor (beta chain) was identified during a study of T cell responses to AZD1222 COVID-19 vaccine. Overall study findings and caveats: Close to half of spike-specific TCRs reportedly recognize unmutated variant regions. Donors skewed white British and female; clonal diversity was possibly underestimated. Repertoires were obtained only post-peak T cell response. Spike as a whole was targeted by vaccine-associated CD4 TCRs, dominant at 160-218 and 743-854.

Germline CDR1 and CDR2: MNHEY and SVGAGI. The germline V and J ends were trimmed by 6 bases and 8 bases, with 16 bases remaining between them. The CDR3 runs to 13 residues. As regards this clone: Its antigen is still unknown.

Clones were sequenced by immunoSEQ multiplex PCR, and TCRdb holds only the in-frame ones, with some missing. The sample carries 95,000 to 110,000 clones, 70% to 90% recorded once. This sample comprised peripheral blood, obtained on day 0 of AZD1222 vaccination. This TCR was sampled from an adult in good health. This chain links TRBV6-5 with TRBJ1-2, with D perhaps TRBD1 (6 bases). CDR3 protein: CASSNTGLEGYTF. The CDR3 bases are TGTGCCAGCAGCAATACAGGGTTGGAGGGCTACACCTTC.